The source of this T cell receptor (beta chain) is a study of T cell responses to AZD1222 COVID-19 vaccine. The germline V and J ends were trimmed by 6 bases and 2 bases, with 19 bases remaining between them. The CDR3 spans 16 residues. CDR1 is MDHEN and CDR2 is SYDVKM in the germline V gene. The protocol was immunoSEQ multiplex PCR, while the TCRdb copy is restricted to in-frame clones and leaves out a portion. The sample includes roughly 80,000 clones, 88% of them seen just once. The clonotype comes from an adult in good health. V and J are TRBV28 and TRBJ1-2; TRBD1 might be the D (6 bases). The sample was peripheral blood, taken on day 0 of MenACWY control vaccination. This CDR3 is CASRGTLTPPNYGYTF. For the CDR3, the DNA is TGTGCCAGCAGGGGGACATTGACACCTCCGAACTATGGCTACACCTTC.